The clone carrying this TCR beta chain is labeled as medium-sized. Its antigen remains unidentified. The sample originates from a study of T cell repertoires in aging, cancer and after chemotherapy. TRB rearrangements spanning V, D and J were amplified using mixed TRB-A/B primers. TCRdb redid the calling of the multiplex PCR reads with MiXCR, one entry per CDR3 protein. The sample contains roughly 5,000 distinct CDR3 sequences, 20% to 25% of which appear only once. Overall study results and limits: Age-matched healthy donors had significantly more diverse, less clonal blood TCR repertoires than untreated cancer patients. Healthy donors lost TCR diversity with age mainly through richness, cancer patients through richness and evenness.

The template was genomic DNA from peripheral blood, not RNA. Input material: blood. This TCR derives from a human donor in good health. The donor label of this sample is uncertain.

The CDR3 region is CASSSLGAADTQYF. The CDR3 DNA reads as TGTGCCAGCAGTTCCCTTGGGGCCGCAGATACGCAGTATTTT. The gene calls are TRBV12-3 or TRBV12-4 and TRBJ2-3, with D perhaps matching TRBD1 (5 bases). The germline V and J ends were trimmed by 4 bases and 4 bases, with 12 bases remaining between them. The CDR3 consists of 14 residues.